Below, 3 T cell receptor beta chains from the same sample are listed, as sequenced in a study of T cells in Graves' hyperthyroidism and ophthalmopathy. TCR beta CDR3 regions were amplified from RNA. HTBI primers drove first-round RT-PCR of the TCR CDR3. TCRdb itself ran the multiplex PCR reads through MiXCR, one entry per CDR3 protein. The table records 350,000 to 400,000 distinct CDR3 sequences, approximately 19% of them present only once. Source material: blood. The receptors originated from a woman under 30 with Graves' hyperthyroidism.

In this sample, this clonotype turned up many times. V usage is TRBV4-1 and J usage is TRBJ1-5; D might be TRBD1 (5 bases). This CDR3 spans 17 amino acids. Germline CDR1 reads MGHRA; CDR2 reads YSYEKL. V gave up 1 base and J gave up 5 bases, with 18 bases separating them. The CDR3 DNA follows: TGCGCCAGCAGCCAAGGACTGGCGAAAGGGGCACATCAGCCCCAGCATTTT. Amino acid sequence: CASSQGLAKGAHQPQHF.

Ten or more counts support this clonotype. The CDR3 protein is CASSQGNDNSPLHF. The DNA of the CDR3 is TGTGCCAGCAGTCAGGGGAACGATAATTCACCCCTCCACTTT. This sequence joins TRBV12-3 or TRBV12-4 and TRBJ1-6; possibly TRBD1 for D (6 bases). The CDR3 length is 14 residues. Trimming left V 5 bases short and J 5 bases short, with 10 bases between.

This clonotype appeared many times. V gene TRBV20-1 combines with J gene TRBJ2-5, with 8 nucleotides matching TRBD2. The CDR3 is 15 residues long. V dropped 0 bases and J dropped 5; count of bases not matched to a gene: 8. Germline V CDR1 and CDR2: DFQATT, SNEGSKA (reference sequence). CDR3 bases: TGCAGTGCTAGAGACCCCGGGGGGGTCGAGGAGACCCAGTACTTC. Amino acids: CSARDPGGVEETQYF.